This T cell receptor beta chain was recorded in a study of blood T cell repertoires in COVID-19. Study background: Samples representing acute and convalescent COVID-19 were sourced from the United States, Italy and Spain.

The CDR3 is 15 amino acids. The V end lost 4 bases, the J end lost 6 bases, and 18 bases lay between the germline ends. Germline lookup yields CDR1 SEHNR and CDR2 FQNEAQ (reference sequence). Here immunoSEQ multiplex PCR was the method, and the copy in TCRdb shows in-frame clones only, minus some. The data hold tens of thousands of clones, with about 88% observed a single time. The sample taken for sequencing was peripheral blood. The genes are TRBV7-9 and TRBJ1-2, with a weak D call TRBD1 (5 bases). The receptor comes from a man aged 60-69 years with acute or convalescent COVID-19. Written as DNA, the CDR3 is TGTGCCAGCAGCTCCAAAAGGATCGGGGGAGATGGCTACACCTTC. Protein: CASSSKRIGGDGYTF.